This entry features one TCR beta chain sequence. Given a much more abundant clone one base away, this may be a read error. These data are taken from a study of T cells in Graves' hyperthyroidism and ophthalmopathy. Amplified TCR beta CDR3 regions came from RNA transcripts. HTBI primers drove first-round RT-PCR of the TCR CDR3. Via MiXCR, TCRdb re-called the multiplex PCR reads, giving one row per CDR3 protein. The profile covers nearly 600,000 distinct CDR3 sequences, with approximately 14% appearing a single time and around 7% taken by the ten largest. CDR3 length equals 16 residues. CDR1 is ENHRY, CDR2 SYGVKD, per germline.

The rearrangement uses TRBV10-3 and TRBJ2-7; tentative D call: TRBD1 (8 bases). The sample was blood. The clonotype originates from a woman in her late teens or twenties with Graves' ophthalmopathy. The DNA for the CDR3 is TGTGCCATCAGTGAGTCTAACACAGGGGGGGCATACGGGCAGTACTTC. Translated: CAISESNTGGAYGQYF.